This T cell receptor beta chain originates from a study of follicular helper T cells after annual influenza vaccination. TCRB was sequenced at Survey level resolution. The repertoire was sequenced with immunoSEQ multiplex PCR; TCRdb's copy has only in-frame clones and lacks some. The sample holds 5,500 to 6,000 clones, more than 70% seen once. The CDR3 is made up of 15 amino acids. CDR1 is SSHAT and CDR2 is FNYEAQ in the germline V gene (reference sequence). Stated time point: 2015-2016 season, 7 days after influenza vaccination. In the case of this clone: The junction does not match germline at one end; this may be a read error.

The source material was CXCR5+ CD38- circulating T follicular helper cells from blood, sampled 7 days after influenza vaccination. Subset here: circulating Tfh, non-naive CD4+CXCR5+PD-1+ (ICOS+CD38+ or ICOS-CD38-). The TCR comes from an adult who received the influenza vaccine. The chain combines TRBV7-7 with TRBJ2-7; possibly TRBD1 for D (7 bases). The CDR3 DNA follows: TGTGCTAGCAGCGCCGGACAGGCGGGGAGTTACGAGCAGTACTTC. Protein sequence: CASSAGQAGSYEQYF.